The present TCR beta chain was sequenced within a study of blood T cell repertoires in COVID-19. Everyone who took part was roughly 18 to 100 years old, and they came from 20 to 25 US areas. Clinical history reported by participants formed the basis on which cohorts were assigned. TCRdb's table, derived via immunoSEQ multiplex PCR, lists solely in-frame clones and lacks some. The sample lists around 180,000 clones, 70% to 85% occurring once. This sequence was found in a man aged 45 to 65 who had recovered from COVID-19. The sequenced sample was PBMCs or T cells enriched from blood (not recorded which).

As DNA, the CDR3 is TGTGCCAGCAGCTTCGTAGCCTCTGGAAACACCATATATTTT. It translates to CASSFVASGNTIYF. The chain employs TRBV7-2 and TRBJ1-3; D ambiguous. CDR1 and CDR2 (germline): SGHTA, FQGNSA. Trimming removed 3 bases from V and 0 bases from J, with 6 bases in between. CDR3 size: 14 residues.